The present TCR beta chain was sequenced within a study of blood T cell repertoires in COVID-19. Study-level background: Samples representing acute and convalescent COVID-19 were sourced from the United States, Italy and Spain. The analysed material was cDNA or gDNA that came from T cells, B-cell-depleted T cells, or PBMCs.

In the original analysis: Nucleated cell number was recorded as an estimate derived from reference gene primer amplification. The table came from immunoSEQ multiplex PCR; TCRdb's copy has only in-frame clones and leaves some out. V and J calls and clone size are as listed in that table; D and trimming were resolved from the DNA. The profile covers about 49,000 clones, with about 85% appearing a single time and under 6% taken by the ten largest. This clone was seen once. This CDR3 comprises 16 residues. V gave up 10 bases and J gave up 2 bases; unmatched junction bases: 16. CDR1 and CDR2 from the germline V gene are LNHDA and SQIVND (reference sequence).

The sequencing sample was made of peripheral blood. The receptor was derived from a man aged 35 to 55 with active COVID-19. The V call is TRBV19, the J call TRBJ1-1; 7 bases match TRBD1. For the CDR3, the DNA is TGTGCCACGACGAGGGGGCCAAGCAGGTCAAACACTGAAGCTTTCTTT. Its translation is CATTRGPSRSNTEAFF.